The clone carrying this TCR beta chain was counted a few times. Its antigen is currently unknown. This sample was included in a study of T cells after yellow fever vaccination. Study-wide findings and caveats: Any FACS-sorted repertoire could hold abundant clonotypes that contaminate it from the bulk population. At 96% for CD4 and almost 90% for CD8, most primary-vaccination clones showed up again after the booster. Few clonotypes appeared in both CD4 and CD8 compartments.

Generation of TCR cDNA used 5'RACE template switching (which added a universal primer site and UMIs). TCRdb re-derived calls from the 5' RACE reads in MiXCR, one entry per CDR3 protein. The sample consists of some 320,000 distinct CDR3 sequences, roughly 8.7% of them appearing once. The CDR3 has 15 residues. Germline lookup yields CDR1 SGHRS and CDR2 YFSETQ. Trimming left V 1 base short and J 1 base short, with 9 bases between. The sample here was PBMCs, taken on the day of the first yellow fever vaccination. V and J are TRBV5-1 and TRBJ2-4; D may correspond to TRBD1 or TRBD2 (5 bases each). The TCR sequence derives from a man aged 18 to 35 who received the YFV17D yellow fever vaccine. The CDR3 region is CASSLYEGAKNIQYF. The CDR3 nucleotides read TGCGCCAGCAGCTTGTATGAGGGGGCCAAAAACATTCAGTACTTC.